The rows below give T cell receptor beta chains drawn from one sample of a study of beta chain features in type 1 diabetes. The assay was immunoSEQ multiplex PCR, and TCRdb's table has in-frame clones only and misses some. This sample has about 640,000 clones, with 9.5% to 15% found just once. The source material was naive CD4+ T cells from blood. The receptors were sampled from a man younger than 40 with type 1 diabetes. Both conserved end residues are trimmed from each CDR3. The order of the fields is V gene, J gene, CDR3 length, CDR3 protein.

TRBV5-1,TRBJ1-6,12,ASSLGQRNSPLH
TRBV30,TRBJ1-2,9,AWSGTNGYT
TRBV7-2,TRBJ2-1,15,ASSRTSGGAPNNEQF
TRBV7-9,TRBJ1-2,11,ASSLAGSYGYT
TRBV6-6,TRBJ2-3,12,ASSYSGSTDTQY
TRBV14,TRBJ2-6,12,ASSQGSPPKGLT
TRBV4-1,TRBJ2-1,14,ASSPLAGEIGDEQF
TRBV7-9,TRBJ1-4,10,ASSPLVEKLF
TRBV10-3,TRBJ1-4,12,AISVDGSNEKLF
TRBV5-1,TRBJ1-1,13,ASSWRTGMNTEAF
TRBV29-1,TRBJ1-2,11,SAQSGRGYGYT
TRBV29-1,TRBJ1-4,9,SALSGEKLF
TRBV9,TRBJ1-6,13,ASSGTSGGGSPLH
TRBV30,TRBJ2-1,15,AWSVSPRESSYNEQF
TRBV30,TRBJ1-2,10,ASQGEAYGYT
TRBV9,TRBJ2-1,12,ASIRDQHSGEQF
TRBV5-1,TRBJ2-7,11,ASSLDTYYEQY
TRBV29-1,.,10,SVVDRTYEQY
TRBV7-6,TRBJ2-2,13,ASSLVQGRTGELF
TRBV6-5,TRBJ1-2,12,ASSYGHANYGYT
TRBV25-1,TRBJ1-2,11,ASSELGGYGYT
TRBV27,TRBJ2-7,13,ASMMSVLSSYEQY